Listed below are T cell receptor beta chains from one sample, sequenced in a study of OX40 agonist ivuxolimab in advanced cancers. Libraries were prepared by immunoSEQ multiplex PCR; TCRdb keeps only in-frame clonotypes and omits some of them. This table has around 60,000 clones, about four fifths appearing once. The sample was CD4+ or CD8+ T cells sorted from blood, taken in a trial of the OX40 agonist ivuxolimab. The source of these receptors is an adult with an advanced solid tumor such as melanoma, head and neck, liver or kidney cancer. The CDR3 runs from the conserved cysteine through the conserved F or W. The D gene is left open where the match is weak. The size of a clone is reported for some rows only, either as once, few or many, or as a class for expanded clones.

>TRBV19|-|12|-|TRBJ2-5
TGTGCCAGTAGTGCTGTCCAAGAGACCCAGTACTTC
CASSAVQETQYF
>TRBV30|-|18|TRBD1|TRBJ1-5
TGTGCCTGGAGTTTCCCTGCAGGGGGCTTGGATTGGAATCAGCCCCAGCATTTT
CAWSFPAGGLDWNQPQHF
>TRBV5-1|-|13|TRBD1|TRBJ1-1
TGCGCCAGCAGCTTGGACAGGGGCACTGAAGCTTTCTTT
CASSLDRGTEAFF
>TRBV5-4|few|18|TRBD1|TRBJ1-6
TGTGCCAGCAGCACCGGGACAGGCGTGCGAGAAAATAATTCACCCCTCCACTTT
CASSTGTGVRENNSPLHF
>TRBV4-1|-|14|TRBD2|TRBJ2-3
TGCGCCAGCAGCCAGTTGACTGGGACTAGACGGCAGTATTTT
CASSQLTGTRRQYF
>TRBV23-1|-|16|TRBD2|TRBJ2-7
TGCGCCAGCAGTCGCGCGGCGGGCGGGAGGGTAGACGAGCAGTACTTC
CASSRAAGGRVDEQYF
>TRBV18|once|17|TRBD1|TRBJ2-5
TGTGCCAGCTCACCTTACGACAGGGATAATAGCCAAGAGACCCAGTACTTC
CASSPYDRDNSQETQYF
>TRBV7-9|-|13|-|TRBJ1-1
TGTGCCAGCAGCCTTAATACAAACACTGAAGCTTTCTTT
CASSLNTNTEAFF
>TRBV5-6|few|13|-|TRBJ2-7
TGTGCCAGCAGCTTGGGGGCATTTCGCGAGCAGTACTTC
CASSLGAFREQYF
>TRBV25-1|-|17|-|TRBJ1-4
TGTGCCAGCAGTGAGTTGTCGAGGGGGATCCTTGAGGAAAAACTGTTTTTT
CASSELSRGILEEKLFF
>TRBV18|-|13|-|TRBJ1-1
TGTGCCAGCTCACCATTCCAGGGCACTGAAGCTTTCTTT
CASSPFQGTEAFF
>TRBV11-2|-|15|-|TRBJ2-1
TGTGCCAGCAGCTTAGAAACTTCCTCCTACAATGAGCAGTTCTTC
CASSLETSSYNEQFF
>TRBV7-9|-|13|-|TRBJ1-1
TGTGCCAGCAGCTTAGAAGGGGGCACTGAAGCTTTCTTT
CASSLEGGTEAFF
>TRBV6-5|-|16|-|TRBJ1-1
TGTGCCAGCAGTTACTCGACCAGTACACAACGGGCTGAAGCTTTCTTT
CASSYSTSTQRAEAFF
>TRBV14|once|13|-|TRBJ1-2
TGTGCCAGCACCGCGACAAGAACTAATGGCTACACCTTC
CASTATRTNGYTF
>TRBV6-5|-|13|-|TRBJ1-1
TGTGCCAGCTCCCTAACAGGGTACACTGAAGCTTTCTTT
CASSLTGYTEAFF
>TRBV18|-|16|TRBD1|TRBJ1-1
TGTGCCAGCTCAACCACAGGGGGCAGATGGAACACTGAAGCTTTCTTT
CASSTTGGRWNTEAFF
>TRBV21-1|-|15|-|TRBJ1-2
TGTGCCAGCAGCAAAGCGCCTCAGGGGCGGTATGGCTACACCTTC
CASSKAPQGRYGYTF
>TRBV11-3|-|15|-|TRBJ2-3
TGTGCCAGCAGCTTGTCGGCAGGGAGAACAGATACGCAGTATTTT
CASSLSAGRTDTQYF
>TRBV5-5|-|15|TRBD1|TRBJ2-7
TGTGCCAGCAGCTTAGGGGGACAGGGGTATTACGAGCAGTACTTC
CASSLGGQGYYEQYF
>TRBV4-1|-|17|TRBD1|TRBJ1-1
TGCGCCAGCAGCCGCCTAGGGGACAGGGTGAGGAACACTGAAGCTTTCTTT
CASSRLGDRVRNTEAFF
>TRBV2|once|14|TRBD1|TRBJ1-2
TGTGCCAGCAGCGTCGGACAGGGTACCTATGGCTACACCTTC
CASSVGQGTYGYTF
>TRBV6-5|-|14|-|TRBJ1-5
TGTGCCAGCAGTTACGGGGGGAACGGTCAGCCCCAGCATTTT
CASSYGGNGQPQHF
>TRBV7-9|-|13|-|TRBJ2-7
TGTGCCAGCAGCCCCTCAGGATTCTACGAGCAGTACTTC
CASSPSGFYEQYF
>TRBV29-1|-|13|-|TRBJ2-5
TGCAGCGTGGGGACCCCGTACAAAGAGACCCAGTACTTC
CSVGTPYKETQYF
>TRBV7-2|-|14|-|TRBJ2-3
TGTGCCAGCAGCTTATGGGTTAGCACAGATACGCAGTATTTT
CASSLWVSTDTQYF
>TRBV5-1|-|14|TRBD1|TRBJ1-2
TGCGCCAGCAGCCAACTAGGGACAGGGGCCGGCTACACCTTC
CASSQLGTGAGYTF
>TRBV6-4|-|13|-|TRBJ1-1
TGTGCCAGCAGTGTGGACAGAAACACTGAAGCTTTCTTT
CASSVDRNTEAFF
>TRBV9|-|15|-|TRBJ2-1
TGTGCCAGCAGCGTAGTATCAGCAACACACAATGAGCAGTTCTTC
CASSVVSATHNEQFF
>TRBV2|-|15|TRBD1|TRBJ1-1
TGTGCCAGCAGTCCACAGGGGCTTATGAACACTGAAGCTTTCTTT
CASSPQGLMNTEAFF
>TRBV4-1|-|14|-|TRBJ1-1
TGCGCCAGCACCCGGACAGCCATGAACACTGAAGCTTTCTTT
CASTRTAMNTEAFF
>TRBV7-2|-|14|-|TRBJ1-5
TGTGCCAGCAGCTTAGGTAGTGGCAATCAGCCCCAGCATTTT
CASSLGSGNQPQHF
>TRBV27|-|16|TRBD1|TRBJ1-5
TGTGCCAGCAGCCCTACAGGGGGCAGGGGCAATCAGCCCCAGCATTTT
CASSPTGGRGNQPQHF
>TRBV7-2|-|15|-|TRBJ2-1
TGTGCCAGCAGTTTCGCTAGCGAAAACTACAATGAGCAGTTCTTC
CASSFASENYNEQFF
>TRBV4-1|-|14|-|TRBJ1-1
TGCGCCAGCAGCCTTCGGGCTACCCAGGACGCCGCTTTCTTT
CASSLRATQDAAFF
>TRBV2|-|13|TRBD1|TRBJ2-7
TGTGCCAGCAGTGGACAGGGGGCGGACGAGCAGTACTTC
CASSGQGADEQYF
>TRBV5-6|-|17|-|TRBJ1-4
TGTGCCAGCAGCTTGGTTGACAGTCTAACGACTAATGAAAAACTGTTTTTT
CASSLVDSLTTNEKLFF
>TRBV27|-|17|-|TRBJ2-7
TGTGCCAGCAGTTTAGGACAACCAGGGGTACGCAGAGCCGAGCAGTACTTC
CASSLGQPGVRRAEQYF
>TRBV19|-|16|-|TRBJ1-5
TGTGCCAGTAGTATTTTTATGGGCAGCCAGGGACAGCCCCAGCATTTT
CASSIFMGSQGQPQHF
>TRBV7-2|-|15|-|TRBJ1-2
TGTGCCAGCAGCTTCAAGGGAGCGGACAACTATGGCTACACCTTC
CASSFKGADNYGYTF
>TRBV19|-|13|-|TRBJ2-3
TGTGCCAGTAGAAATAGCGACACAGATACGCAGTATTTT
CASRNSDTDTQYF